This TCR beta chain appears in the sequencing data of a study of Graves' ophthalmopathy and Graves' hyperthyroidism. Overall study context: Blood was drawn at initial diagnosis, before any treatment.

Exclusion applied to patients with other autoimmune diseases, uncontrolled infections, pregnancy or lactation. The ends were cut back, 1 base at V and 0 bases at J, with 10 bases in the middle. The CDR3 runs 16 residues. In germline, CDR1 is MGHRA, CDR2 YSYEKL. Beta-chain TCR CDR3 regions were amplified from RNA transcripts. Second-round multiplex PCR followed a first-round RT-PCR using HTBI primers. Each CDR3 protein gets one entry after TCRdb re-called the multiplex PCR reads with MiXCR. The table includes 260,000 or so distinct CDR3 sequences, less than 55% detected once. Sample: peripheral blood. The sequence derives from an adult man with Graves' ophthalmopathy. The V call is TRBV4-1, the J call TRBJ1-5; maybe TRBD1 (5 bases). The CDR3 DNA sequence: TGCGCCAGCAGCCAAGGAGGGGATGATAGCAATCAGCCCCAGCATTTT. Protein product: CASSQGGDDSNQPQHF.